The clone carrying this T cell receptor (beta chain) was detected once. Deep level was the assay's run setting. Clones were sequenced by immunoSEQ multiplex PCR, and TCRdb holds only the in-frame ones, with some missing. The sample consists of around 1.9 million clones, roughly 91% of them appearing once. This sample is part of a study of shared clonotypes between healthy human individuals. As defined, naive CD8 cells were CD45RO-negative and positively selected for CCR7, with terminally differentiated effector memory CD45RA+ cells excluded. The germline CDR1 and CDR2 sequences are MDHEN and SYDVKM. The CDR3 covers 14 residues. The V gene lost 3 bases and the J gene lost 6 bases, with 15 bases spanning the gap.

The gene calls are TRBV28 and TRBJ2-7, with D possibly being TRBD1 (5 bases). The origin of this receptor is a man aged 18 to 30 in good health. Some clones in this sample may be carry-over from other donors' samples. The specimen sequenced was naive CD8+ T cells from PBMCs. The CDR3 nucleotides read TGTGCCAGCAGTTTGGTCAGGGTGGGTGGCGAGCAGTACTTC. Translation: CASSLVRVGGEQYF.